This T cell receptor beta chain was sequenced in a study of blood T cell repertoires in COVID-19. Across the study: The cDNA or gDNA used as material had been derived from T cells, B-cell-depleted T cells, or PBMCs.

This clone was counted between two and nine times. Germline-derived CDR1 and CDR2 are KGHSH and LQKENI. CDR3 size: 12 residues. With 3 bases removed from V and 8 bases from J, the gap between germline ends came to 5 bases. Authors' analysis steps: Amplifying reference gene primers gave estimates of nucleated cell counts. TCRdb's copy holds only in-frame clones and misses some; the assay was immunoSEQ multiplex PCR. The DNA gave D and trimming, while V, J and clone size come from that table. The sample contains approximately 25,000 clones, around 86% of which appear only once. The clonotype comes from a woman older than 75 with acute or convalescent COVID-19. Sequenced: peripheral blood. The chain combines TRBV18 with TRBJ1-6; D not resolved. The CDR3 bases are TGTGCCAGCTCACCCGTCGATTCACCCCTCCACTTT. Translating gives CASSPVDSPLHF.